The 25 T cell receptor beta chains reported below all come from one sample, sequenced in a study of OX40 agonist ivuxolimab in advanced cancers. Here immunoSEQ multiplex PCR was the method, and the copy in TCRdb shows in-frame clones only, minus some. The table lists around 47,000 clones, approximately 90% of them singletons. The source was CD4+ or CD8+ T cells sorted from blood, collected in a trial of the OX40 agonist ivuxolimab. The receptors shown here come from an adult with an advanced solid tumor such as melanoma, head and neck, liver or kidney cancer.

This clone was observed a single time. The chain joins TRBV5-1 to TRBJ2-3; D unresolved. Germline V gene lookup returns CDR1 SGHRS and CDR2 YFSETQ. The CDR3 has 16 amino acids. V was cut by 0 bases and J by 0 bases, with 11 bases left in between. The CDR3 loop reads CASSLDAQTSTDTQYF. Here the CDR3 DNA reads TGCGCCAGCAGCTTGGACGCGCAAACTAGCACAGATACGCAGTATTTT.

V is TRBV2 and J is TRBJ2-1; 10 bases align to TRBD2. Germline V gene sequence: CDR1 SNHLY, CDR2 FYNNEI. The V and J ends lost 4 bases and 4 bases, in that order; junction bases with no gene match: 4. The CDR3 loop spans 15 amino acids. CDR3 sequence (DNA): TGTGCCAGCAGTGGAGGGACTAGCGCGTACAATGAGCAGTTCTTC. This gives the protein CASSGGTSAYNEQFF. The whole variable domain, remainder taken from reference TRBV2 and TRBJ2-1, is EPEVTQTPSHQVTQMGQEVILRCVPISNHLYFYWYRQILGQKVEFLVSFYNNEISEKSEIFDDQFSVERPDGSNFTLKIRSTKLEDSAMYFCASSGGTSAYNEQFFGPGTRLTVL.

About this clone itself: A read error may produce the germline difference seen at one junction end. The gene calls are TRBV6-1 and TRBJ2-7, with 7 bases fitting TRBD1. Germline V CDR1 and CDR2: MNHNS, SASEGT. The CDR3 length is 15 residues. As DNA, the CDR3 is TGTGTCAGCAATCCCCCGACGGACAGGCCGGGGGAGCAGTACTTC. It specifies CVSNPPTDRPGEQYF.

This clone came up once. The chain is built from TRBV30 and TRBJ2-5; TRBD2 might be the D (6 bases). V was pared by 2 bases and J by 5 bases, with 12 bases between. This CDR3 contains 13 residues. Germline values: CDR1 GTSNPN, CDR2 SVGIG (reference sequence). CDR3 region: CAWSRGSGETQYF. Written as DNA, the CDR3 is TGTGCCTGGAGTAGAGGTAGCGGCGAGACCCAGTACTTC.

The chain combines TRBV11-1 with TRBJ2-7; a possible D gene is TRBD1 (5 bases). Trimming pared 5 bases from V and 0 bases from J, leaving 14 bases between. The germline gives CDR1 SGHAT, CDR2 FQDESV (reference sequence). CDR3 size: 15 residues. The CDR3: CASSRSDRSSYEQYF. CDR3 coding DNA: TGTGCCAGCAGCCGTTCCGACAGAAGCTCCTACGAGCAGTACTTC.

V and J are TRBV27 and TRBJ1-6; no clear D gene. V was trimmed by 5 bases and J by 3 bases, leaving 5 bases between them. Germline V CDR1 and CDR2: MNHEY, SMNVEV (reference sequence). CDR3 length: 13 residues. Here the CDR3 DNA reads TGTGCCAGCAGTCACCGCTATAATTCACCCCTCCACTTT. This sequence encodes CASSHRYNSPLHF.

The chain employs TRBV7-6 and TRBJ1-2, with D uncertain. This CDR3 region has 15 residues. V was cut by 4 bases and J by 3 bases, with 15 bases left in between. In germline, CDR1 is SGHVS, CDR2 FNYEAQ. The chain's CDR3 is CASSYERGTHYGYTF. CDR3 sequence (DNA): TGTGCCAGCAGCTATGAACGGGGAACGCACTATGGCTACACCTTC.

This clone was seen only once. This chain links TRBV15 with TRBJ1-5; D remains ambiguous. The germline gives CDR1 LNHNV, CDR2 YYDKDF (reference sequence). Trimming stripped 0 bases from V and 6 bases from J, with 12 bases between. This CDR3 region has 15 residues. The CDR3: CATSRDAGTGQPQHF. The CDR3 bases are TGTGCCACCAGCAGAGATGCGGGTACGGGTCAGCCCCAGCATTTT. The whole variable domain, remainder taken from reference TRBV15 and TRBJ1-5, is DAMVIQNPRYQVTQFGKPVTLSCSQTLNHNVMYWYQQKSSQAPKLLFHYYDKDFNNEADTPDNFQSRRPNTSFCFLDIRSPGLGDTAMYLCATSRDAGTGQPQHFGDGTRLSIL.

V usage is TRBV11-2 and J usage is TRBJ1-5, with D possibly TRBD1 on 6 matching bases. V was pared by 3 bases and J by 7 bases, with 13 bases between. CDR1 and CDR2 from the germline V gene are SGHAT and FQNNGV. The CDR3 loop spans 14 amino acids. The CDR3 DNA follows: TGTGCCAGCAGCTTCAGCGGGGGCGAGCAGCCCCAGCATTTT. Residues: CASSFSGGEQPQHF.

The chain employs TRBV5-6 and TRBJ2-1, with 10 bases lining up with TRBD2. Germline CDR1 is SGHDT and CDR2 is YYEEEE. The length of the CDR3 is 16 residues. J gave up 4 bases and V 0 bases, and 4 bases lay outside the gene matches. Here the CDR3 DNA reads TGTGCCAGCAGCTTGGCCGGGACTAGCGAATACAATGAGCAGTTCTTC. It codes for CASSLAGTSEYNEQFF.

The rearrangement links TRBV2 to TRBJ1-2; D may be TRBD1 (5 bases). This CDR3 comprises 15 residues. V was trimmed by 9 bases and J by 3 bases, leaving 20 bases between them. Per the germline V gene, CDR1 is SNHLY and CDR2 is FYNNEI. The CDR3: CASQWGIGPYYGYTF. For the CDR3, the DNA is TGTGCCAGTCAATGGGGCATAGGGCCCTACTATGGCTACACCTTC.

The chain recombines TRBV2 with TRBJ2-7, with D unclear. Trimming left V 6 bases short and J 1 base short, with 7 bases between. Germline V lookup: CDR1 SNHLY, CDR2 FYNNEI. The CDR3 length is 12 residues. Written as DNA, the CDR3 is TGTGCCAGCAGCGACGGATCCTACGAGCAGTACTTC. This codes for CASSDGSYEQYF.

V gene TRBV10-2 combines with J gene TRBJ2-1; no clear D gene. V was pared by 7 bases and J by 0 bases, with 13 bases between. Germline V gene data show CDR1 as WSHSY and CDR2 as SAAADI. The CDR3 spans 15 residues. The CDR3 DNA follows: TGCGCCAGCACGACTCTTGGAAGCTCCTACAATGAGCAGTTCTTC. Translation: CASTTLGSSYNEQFF.

This rearrangement joins TRBV19 to TRBJ1-4; weak D call: TRBD1 (5 bases). Trimming left V 0 bases short and J 7 bases short, with 15 bases between. Germline V gives CDR1 LNHDA, CDR2 SQIVND (reference sequence). This CDR3 is 16 amino acids long. The CDR3 is CASSIDLEGPSEKLFF. In DNA, the CDR3 is TGTGCCAGTAGTATAGATCTGGAGGGGCCTAGTGAAAAACTGTTTTTT.

This clone has a single count. This chain links TRBV2 with TRBJ1-4; D not certain. CDR3 size: 15 residues. V lost 0 bases to trimming and J lost 8 bases, with 13 bases between them. Germline loops: CDR1 SNHLY, CDR2 FYNNEI. Here the CDR3 DNA reads TGTGCCAGCAGTGAAGCTGGAGGGTTGACGGAAAAACTGTTTTTT. It codes for CASSEAGGLTEKLFF.

This chain joins TRBV29-1 and TRBJ2-1; D may match TRBD1 or TRBD2 (5 bases each). CDR1 is SQVTM and CDR2 is ANQGSEA in the germline V gene. The CDR3 runs to 14 residues. The V end lost 5 bases, the J end lost 3 bases, and 14 bases lay between the germline ends. CDR3 residues: CSVIGAILYNEQFF. The CDR3 bases are TGCAGCGTTATCGGGGCGATCCTCTACAATGAGCAGTTCTTC.

The rearrangement uses TRBV5-6 and TRBJ1-1; D is undetermined. Trimming stripped 5 bases from V and 4 bases from J, with 12 bases between. Germline V gene lookup returns CDR1 SGHDT and CDR2 YYEEEE. The CDR3 sequence is 13 residues long. The CDR3, as DNA: TGTGCCAGCAGACCCGGAGCTGGCACTGAAGCTTTCTTT. This sequence encodes CASRPGAGTEAFF.

This clone was found once. V usage is TRBV4-1 and J usage is TRBJ2-1; unclear D gene. Germline V gene data show CDR1 as MGHRA and CDR2 as YSYEKL. V lost 2 bases and J lost 4, with 6 bases in between. CDR3 size: 13 residues. CDR3: CASSQPTYNEQFF. For the CDR3, the DNA is TGCGCCAGCAGCCAACCCACTTACAATGAGCAGTTCTTC.

The V gene is TRBV5-1, the J gene TRBJ2-2; D not resolved. Germline assignment: CDR1 SGHRS and CDR2 YFSETQ. The CDR3 spans 14 residues. Trimming took off 5 bases at V and 0 bases at J, with 8 bases between the two ends. CDR3: CASSYGANTGELFF. The DNA of the CDR3 is TGCGCCAGCAGTTACGGCGCGAACACCGGGGAGCTGTTTTTT. The full variable domain, its missing parts supplied by reference TRBV5-1 and TRBJ2-2, is KAGVTQTPRYLIKTRGQQVTLSCSPISGHRSVSWYQQTPGQGLQFLFEYFSETQRNKGNFPGRFSGRQFSNSRSEMNVSTLELGDSALYLCASSYGANTGELFFGEGSRLTVL.

The J gene is TRBJ1-2, the V gene TRBV29-1; TRBD1 agrees at 10 bases. In germline, CDR1 is SQVTM, CDR2 ANQGSEA. The V and J ends lost 6 bases and 8 bases, in that order; junction bases with no gene match: 9. The CDR3 length is 13 residues. As DNA, the CDR3 is TGCAGCGTCCCGGGACAGGGGAGTAAGGGCTACACCTTC. It yields the protein CSVPGQGSKGYTF.

The chain joins TRBV5-5 to TRBJ2-3; 13 nucleotides align to TRBD2. The CDR3 has 17 residues. The germline CDR1 and CDR2 sequences are SGHKS and YYEKEE (reference sequence). V shed 2 bases and J 3 bases; nucleotides not matched to a gene: 6. CDR3 DNA sequence: TGTGCCAGCAGCTTTTCACTAGCGGGGGGGCCAACAGATACGCAGTATTTT. Translation: CASSFSLAGGPTDTQYF. The complete variable domain, with remaining parts taken from reference TRBV5-5 and TRBJ2-3, reads DAGVTQSPTHLIKTRGQQVTLRCSPISGHKSVSWYQQVLGQGPQFIFQYYEKEERGRGNFPDRFSARQFPNYSSELNVNALLLGDSALYLCASSFSLAGGPTDTQYFGPGTRLTVL.

The chain joins TRBV29-1 to TRBJ1-4; perhaps TRBD1 as D (5 bases). Trimming stripped 6 bases from V and 5 bases from J, with 13 bases between. CDR3 size: 13 residues. CDR1 and CDR2 from the germline V gene are SQVTM and ANQGSEA. This CDR3 is CSVGGGSNEKLFF. In DNA, the CDR3 is TGCAGCGTCGGGGGTGGTTCGAATGAAAAACTGTTTTTT.

The V and J genes are TRBV15 and TRBJ1-6; no clear D. The length of the CDR3 is 13 residues. V was clipped by 3 bases and J by 15 bases, with 15 bases between them. Germline CDR1 LNHNV, CDR2 YYDKDF (reference sequence). CDR3: CATSSSLGRYLHF. In nucleotides, the CDR3 is TGTGCCACCAGCAGTTCTTTAGGGCGGTACCTCCACTTT.

The chain combines TRBV29-1 with TRBJ1-1; D is perhaps TRBD1 (5 bases). This CDR3 contains 18 residues. The germline V gene encodes CDR1 SQVTM and CDR2 ANQGSEA. The ends were cut back, 0 bases at V and 0 bases at J, with 20 bases in the middle. The CDR3 region is CSVEEVIGGLTMNTEAFF. CDR3 nucleotide sequence: TGCAGCGTTGAAGAAGTCATCGGGGGTCTAACCATGAACACTGAAGCTTTCTTT.

The chain couples TRBV27 to TRBJ1-1; TRBD1 is a possible D gene (5 bases). Germline CDR1 and CDR2: MNHEY and SMNVEV (reference sequence). This CDR3 contains 14 residues. The V end lost 0 bases, the J end lost 3 bases, and 8 bases lay between the germline ends. Written as DNA, the CDR3 is TGTGCCAGCAGTTTATCGTGGGGGGACACTGAAGCTTTCTTT. It yields the protein CASSLSWGDTEAFF.